The entry below gives a single TCR beta chain sequence along with its context. The V end lost 5 bases, the J end lost 0 bases, and 11 bases lay between the germline ends. This CDR3 is built from 14 residues. CDR1 is MDHEN and CDR2 is SYDVKM in the germline V gene. This record belongs to a study of blood T cell repertoires in COVID-19. Background on the study: Material from acute and convalescent COVID-19 was sourced from the United States, Italy and Spain.

The table came from immunoSEQ multiplex PCR; TCRdb's copy has only in-frame clones and leaves some out. The data show roughly 250,000 clones, approximately 90% seen once. Source material: PBMCs or T cells enriched from blood (not recorded which). The chain recombines TRBV28 with TRBJ2-7; D gene unclear. This receptor was taken from a woman aged 40 to 55 with acute COVID-19. The CDR3 sequence is CASSADWSSYEQYV. CDR3 nucleotide sequence: TGTGCCAGCAGTGCAGACTGGAGCTCCTACGAGCAGTACGTC.